The rows below give T cell receptor beta chains drawn from one sample of a study of T cells in Graves' hyperthyroidism and ophthalmopathy. TCRdb passed the multiplex PCR reads through MiXCR, listing each CDR3 protein once. Of about 760,000 distinct CDR3 sequences in the sample, approximately 40% were seen once. The sequenced sample consisted of blood. These receptor sequences come from a woman in her 40s with Graves' hyperthyroidism. Both conserved end residues are part of each CDR3. The D gene is left open where the match is weak. Size is stated for part of the rows, as once, few or many counts, or as a class when the clone is expanded.

v_gene	d_gene	abundance	j_gene	CDR3aa	CDR3nt
TRBV10-3	NA	NA	TRBJ1-1	CASKGSGVNTEAFF	TGTGCCAGCAAAGGATCAGGGGTAAACACTGAAGCTTTCTTT
TRBV6-1	NA	NA	TRBJ1-4	CASSQGTNSNEKLFF	TGTGCCAGCAGCCAGGGCACCAATTCAAATGAAAAACTGTTTTTT
TRBV6-6	TRBD1	few	TRBJ2-5	CASTSLKGQGARETQYF	TGTGCCAGCACTTCCTTGAAGGGACAGGGGGCGAGAGAGACCCAGTACTTC
TRBV6-5	NA	few	TRBJ2-7	CASGRGAAYEQYF	TGTGCCAGCGGGCGAGGCGCGGCCTACGAGCAGTACTTC
TRBV9	NA	NA	TRBJ1-3	CASSVEGPGNTIYF	TGTGCCAGCAGCGTAGAGGGGCCTGGAAACACCATATATTTT
TRBV10-3	NA	NA	TRBJ1-1	CASIQGWTNTEAFF	TGTGCCAGTATCCAGGGGTGGACGAACACTGAAGCTTTCTTT
TRBV7-9	NA	many	TRBJ2-7	CASSLVGSIHEQYF	TGTGCCAGCAGCTTAGTCGGCAGTATCCACGAGCAGTACTTC
TRBV19	TRBD2	once	TRBJ2-3	CASSSGLADYTQYF	TGTGCCAGTAGTAGCGGACTAGCGGACTATACGCAGTATTTT
TRBV5-6	NA	NA	TRBJ1-1	CASSLEAAYMNTEAFF	TGTGCCAGCAGCTTGGAGGCAGCTTACATGAACACTGAAGCTTTCTTT
TRBV4-3	NA	few	TRBJ2-7	CASSQVWPAGYEQYF	TGCGCCAGCAGCCAAGTTTGGCCCGCCGGGTACGAGCAGTACTTC
TRBV5-1	NA	NA	TRBJ1-1	CASSLSDGLNTEAFF	TGCGCCAGCAGCCTTTCCGACGGACTAAACACTGAAGCTTTCTTT
TRBV10-2	NA	many	TRBJ2-5	CASSEPRDSGAETQYF	TGCGCCAGCAGTGAGCCGCGGGACAGTGGGGCAGAGACCCAGTACTTC
TRBV9	TRBD1	few	TRBJ2-7	CASRTGQADLAYEQYF	TGTGCCAGCAGAACTGGACAGGCCGATCTGGCCTACGAGCAGTACTTC
TRBV12-3/TRBV12-4	NA	few	TRBJ2-5	CASSMTEETQYF	TGTGCCAGCAGTATGACGGAAGAGACCCAGTACTTC
TRBV7-6	NA	NA	TRBJ1-4	CASSFSRGRANEKLFF	TGTGCCAGCAGCTTCAGTCGGGGCAGGGCTAATGAAAAACTGTTTTTT
TRBV7-2	TRBD1	many	TRBJ2-2	CASSSRGPIGELFF	TGTGCCAGCAGCTCGAGGGGGCCGATCGGGGAGCTGTTTTTT
TRBV7-2	TRBD1	many	TRBJ1-1	CASSPQGLDTEAFF	TGTGCCAGCAGCCCACAGGGGTTGGACACTGAAGCTTTCTTT
TRBV7-9	NA	NA	TRBJ1-5	CASNQGLGNQPQHF	TGTGCCAGCAACCAGGGGCTCGGCAATCAGCCCCAGCATTTT
TRBV6-5	TRBD1	few	TRBJ1-6	CASSYSSRGGFNSPLHF	TGTGCCAGCAGTTACTCGAGCAGGGGGGGGTTTAATTCACCCCTCCACTTT
TRBV25-1	TRBD1	many	TRBJ1-1	CASSDPGTANTEAFF	TGTGCCAGCAGTGACCCAGGGACAGCTAACACTGAAGCTTTCTTT
TRBV10-3	NA	many	TRBJ1-4	CAISEPNGPPTGLFF	TGTGCCATCAGTGAGCCAAACGGACCTCCTACCGGACTGTTTTTT
TRBV20-1	NA	NA	TRBJ2-7	CSARDRREVDEQYF	TGCAGTGCTAGAGATCGCAGGGAAGTCGACGAGCAGTACTTC
TRBV9	NA	few	TRBJ2-7	CASSPQGALYEQYF	TGTGCCAGCAGCCCCCAGGGAGCCCTATACGAGCAGTACTTC
TRBV7-2	TRBD2	NA	TRBJ2-1	CASSFKLAGLGNNEQFF	TGTGCCAGCAGCTTCAAACTAGCGGGGTTGGGTAACAATGAGCAGTTCTTC
TRBV7-2	TRBD1	many	TRBJ1-5	CASSLEATGNQPQHF	TGTGCCAGCAGCTTAGAGGCGACAGGGAATCAGCCCCAGCATTTT
TRBV24-1	NA	NA	TRBJ2-1	CATSEIQGGEQFF	TGTGCCACCAGTGAAATTCAGGGGGGTGAGCAGTTCTTC
TRBV6-5	NA	NA	TRBJ1-2	CASRGGGGGYTF	TGTGCCAGCAGAGGAGGGGGTGGCGGCTACACCTTC
TRBV11-2	NA	NA	TRBJ1-6	CASSQPETENSPLHF	TGTGCCAGCAGCCAGCCGGAGACAGAAAATTCACCCCTCCACTTT
TRBV12-3/TRBV12-4	TRBD1	NA	TRBJ1-6	CASSLDRGDYNSPLHF	TGTGCCAGCAGTTTAGACAGGGGGGATTATAATTCACCCCTCCACTTT
TRBV19	NA	many	TRBJ1-4	CASTGSATNEKLFF	TGTGCCAGTACAGGATCCGCAACTAATGAAAAACTGTTTTTT
TRBV6-6	NA	NA	TRBJ2-7	CASSSGTLNERYF	TGTGCCAGCAGTTCAGGGACATTGAACGAGCGGTACTTC
TRBV25-1	NA	NA	TRBJ1-3	CASSPWTEGSGNTIYF	TGTGCCAGCAGTCCATGGACAGAAGGCTCTGGAAACACCATATATTTT
TRBV6-2/TRBV6-3	TRBD2	few	TRBJ2-7	CASSWEGAYEQYF	TGTGCCAGCAGTTGGGAGGGAGCCTACGAGCAGTACTTC
TRBV5-1	NA	few	TRBJ1-1	CASSFSGMNTEAFF	TGCGCCAGCAGCTTTTCCGGAATGAACACTGAAGCTTTCTTT
TRBV20-1	NA	many	TRBJ2-7	CSLGGLSGNEQYF	TGCAGTCTAGGGGGATTATCCGGAAACGAGCAGTACTTC
TRBV25-1	TRBD1	NA	TRBJ2-5	CASSESTAGGYQETQYF	TGTGCCAGCAGCGAATCGACCGCAGGGGGCTATCAAGAGACCCAGTACTTC
TRBV7-9	TRBD1	many	TRBJ1-5	CATGTGANSNQPQHF	TGTGCCACCGGGACAGGCGCCAATAGCAATCAGCCCCAGCATTTT
TRBV12-5	NA	few	TRBJ1-2	CASGEDLNYGYTF	TGTGCTAGTGGTGAAGATCTGAACTATGGCTACACCTTC
TRBV20-1	TRBD1	NA	TRBJ2-7	CSARPGQGRDEQYF	TGCAGTGCTAGACCGGGACAGGGGAGGGACGAGCAGTACTTC
TRBV5-1	TRBD2	NA	TRBJ2-3	CASSFWGSGTSVSTDTQYF	TGCGCCAGCAGCTTTTGGGGGTCCGGGACTAGCGTGAGCACAGATACGCAGTATTTT
TRBV6-1	NA	NA	TRBJ1-5	CAGKEGLGLNQPQHF	TGTGCCGGCAAAGAAGGTTTAGGCCTCAATCAGCCCCAGCATTTT
TRBV14	NA	few	TRBJ1-1	CASSQFGSINTEAFF	TGTGCCAGCAGCCAATTTGGCAGTATTAACACTGAAGCTTTCTTT
TRBV11-2	TRBD1	NA	TRBJ2-5	CASSLGQGVSETQYF	TGTGCCAGCAGCTTGGGCCAGGGGGTTTCTGAGACCCAGTACTTC
TRBV2	NA	many	TRBJ2-5	CASAQRFGYETQYF	TGTGCCAGCGCGCAGCGGTTCGGTTACGAGACCCAGTACTTC
TRBV24-1	TRBD1	many	TRBJ1-5	CATSQSGGRQPQHF	TGTGCCACCAGTCAGTCAGGGGGGCGTCAGCCCCAGCATTTT
TRBV19	NA	many	TRBJ2-5	CASSATRDWETQYF	TGTGCCAGTAGTGCGACGAGAGATTGGGAGACCCAGTACTTC
TRBV12-3/TRBV12-4	NA	NA	TRBJ1-2	CASSLTAGTYGYTF	TGTGCCAGCAGTTTAACTGCAGGGACCTATGGCTACACCTTC
TRBV20-1	NA	NA	TRBJ1-5	CSASAVGGGSNQPQHF	TGCAGTGCTAGTGCGGTGGGCGGGGGTAGCAATCAGCCCCAGCATTTT
TRBV10-2	NA	NA	TRBJ1-5	CASRAGGSAHQPQHF	TGCGCCAGCAGGGCGGGGGGATCAGCCCATCAGCCCCAGCATTTT
TRBV20-1	NA	NA	TRBJ1-2	CSAGGTGIYGYTF	TGCAGTGCTGGGGGAACAGGGATCTATGGCTACACCTTC
TRBV6-5	NA	NA	TRBJ1-2	CAISLGRDGYTF	TGTGCCATCAGTTTGGGGCGCGATGGCTACACCTTC
TRBV7-3	TRBD1	many	TRBJ1-1	CASSLGQGGRTEAFF	TGTGCCAGCAGCCTAGGACAGGGCGGGCGAACTGAAGCTTTCTTT
TRBV19	NA	many	TRBJ1-2	CASGEPGRSLYGYTF	TGTGCCAGTGGAGAACCTGGACGGAGCCTCTATGGCTACACCTTC
TRBV5-1	NA	NA	TRBJ1-1	CASIRGGFLNTEAFF	TGTGCCAGCATCAGGGGCGGATTTTTGAACACTGAAGCTTTCTTT
TRBV12-3/TRBV12-4	NA	NA	TRBJ2-7	CASSSSLYNEQYF	TGTGCCAGCAGCTCCTCCCTCTACAATGAGCAGTACTTC